This passage covers 13 T cell receptor beta chains from one sample sequenced in a study of T cell repertoires in cytomegalovirus infection. Their antigens are not known. TCRdb passed the reads through MiXCR, listing each CDR3 protein once. The sample comprises 700,000 to 900,000 distinct CDR3 sequences, around 29% of which are singletons, and around 13% rests with the top ten. Sample: cultured CD8+ T cells from PBMCs, taken from culture after CMV antigen stimulation. Source of these receptors: a human donor in good health (CMV status not recorded). Some clones in this sample may be carry-over from other donors' samples.

This clonotype was observed many times. The chain uses TRBV7-9 and TRBJ2-7; 9 nucleotides match TRBD2. Germline V gives CDR1 SEHNR, CDR2 FQNEAQ (reference sequence). The CDR3 consists of 15 residues. The V gene end was trimmed by 5 bases and the J gene end by 7 bases; junction bases not matched to a gene: 12. The CDR3 reads CASSLWRGGLGEQYV. The CDR3 DNA follows: TGTGCCAGCAGCCTTTGGCGGGGGGGCCTAGGAGAGCAGTACGTC.

In DNA form, the CDR3 reads TGTGCCAGCAGACCCAGGGGCGGCAATCAGCCCCAGCATTTT. Its protein is CASRPRGGNQPQHF. This chain links TRBV6-5 with TRBJ1-5, with a weak D call TRBD1 (6 bases). Germline CDR1 MNHEY, CDR2 SVGAGI. CDR3 size: 14 residues. Deletions cut 6 bases from V and 2 bases from J, with 11 bases between.

The J gene is TRBJ2-2, the V gene TRBV5-1, with a weak D call TRBD1 (5 bases). With 0 bases removed from V and 7 bases from J, the gap between germline ends came to 19 bases. This CDR3 has 17 residues. CDR1 and CDR2 from the germline V gene are SGHRS and YFSETQ. CDR3 residues: CASSLDLTQGPYGELFF. CDR3 coding DNA: TGCGCCAGCAGCTTGGATTTGACTCAGGGTCCCTACGGGGAGCTGTTTTTT.

This clonotype was seen more than once but under ten times. The rearrangement joins TRBV6-1 to TRBJ2-1; 9 positions agree with TRBD2. Germline V gene sequence: CDR1 MNHNS, CDR2 SASEGT. With 10 bases clipped from V and 8 bases from J, the junction kept 12 bases outside the gene matches. This CDR3 has 14 residues. DNA of the CDR3: TGTGCCACCTTGAGGCGGGGGGGCATCCATGAGCAGTTCTTC. This sequence encodes CATLRRGGIHEQFF.

The chain couples TRBV4-1 to TRBJ1-4, with 9 bases aligning to TRBD1. Germline-derived CDR1 and CDR2 are MGHRA and YSYEKL. Germline trimming cut 1 base from V and 8 bases from J; bases unmatched to any gene: 5. The CDR3 extends over 15 amino acids. CDR3 protein: CASSQGPGQGEKLFF. CDR3 DNA sequence: TGCGCCAGCAGCCAAGGGCCGGGACAGGGAGAAAAACTGTTTTTT.

The rearrangement uses TRBV6-5 and TRBJ1-3; D gene ambiguous. This CDR3 is 12 amino acids long. Germline V gene sequence: CDR1 MNHEY, CDR2 SVGAGI. Trimming took 6 bases from V and 4 from J, leaving 7 bases between them. CDR3 DNA: TGTGCCAGCAGGGGCATAGGAAACACCATATATTTT. Amino acid sequence: CASRGIGNTIYF.

The rearrangement joins TRBV12-3 or TRBV12-4 to TRBJ1-5; unclear D gene. Trimming pared 5 bases from V and 0 bases from J, leaving 8 bases between. The CDR3 runs 14 residues. Here the CDR3 DNA reads TGTGCCAGCAGTATGGGGAATAGCAATCAGCCCCAGCATTTT. Translated, it gives CASSMGNSNQPQHF.

This clonotype came up a few times. The chain recombines TRBV6-6 with TRBJ1-5; TRBD1 matches 7 bases. V was clipped by 4 bases and J by 5 bases; unmatched bases: 5. Germline V gene data show CDR1 as MNHNY and CDR2 as SVGAGI (reference sequence). The CDR3 extends over 14 amino acids. CDR3 sequence reads: CASSSQGLDQPQHF. CDR3 DNA: TGTGCCAGCAGTTCACAGGGGTTGGATCAGCCCCAGCATTTT.

The chain combines TRBV29-1 with TRBJ1-1; D unclear. Per germline, CDR1 SQVTM and CDR2 ANQGSEA. This CDR3 comprises 12 residues. V lost 1 base to trimming and J lost 7 bases, with 10 bases between them. The CDR3 DNA sequence: TGCAGCGTTGAAGGTGGTGACTATGAAGCTTTCTTT. Translating it yields CSVEGGDYEAFF.

This chain connects TRBV20-1 to TRBJ1-4; 7 bases match TRBD1. The CDR3 has 16 residues. Germline V gives CDR1 DFQATT, CDR2 SNEGSKA (reference sequence). V shed 5 bases, J shed 1 base, and the junction held 10 bases outside the gene matches. The CDR3 DNA is TGCAGTGCTCCGGAACAGGGGATATTAACTAATGAAAAACTGTTTTTT. Translating gives CSAPEQGILTNEKLFF.

This clonotype has a count of ten or more. The chain combines TRBV7-2 with TRBJ2-3, with a tentative D call TRBD2 (5 bases). CDR1 and CDR2 (germline): SGHTA, FQGNSA. Trimming took 5 bases from V and 3 from J, leaving 15 bases between them. This CDR3 comprises 15 residues. The CDR3 loop is CASSSGPVPTDTQYF. The CDR3 region has the DNA TGTGCCAGCAGCAGCGGACCGGTACCGACAGATACGCAGTATTTT.

This clonotype has more than one count but fewer than ten. The genes are TRBV20-1 and TRBJ2-1; D is possibly TRBD1 or TRBD2 (6 bases each). Germline loops: CDR1 DFQATT, CDR2 SNEGSKA (reference sequence). V lost 6 bases, J lost 0 bases, and 24 bases lay in between. The CDR3 spans 18 residues. For the CDR3, the DNA is TGCAGTGCACAAGGGGTAGGGGGGACCAGCGGCTCCTACAATGAGCAGTTCTTC. Its translation: CSAQGVGGTSGSYNEQFF.

Ten or more counts support this clonotype. The chain has TRBV7-2 and TRBJ2-7; D call uncertain. The CDR3 runs 14 residues. The germline V gene has CDR1 SGHTA and CDR2 FQGNSA. Trimming took 5 bases from V and 0 from J, leaving 11 bases between them. The CDR3 here is CASSQSPNSYEQYV. CDR3 sequence (DNA): TGTGCCAGCAGCCAAAGCCCTAACTCCTACGAGCAGTACGTC.